Described below is a single TCR beta chain sequence and its context. These data are taken from a study of blood T cell repertoires in COVID-19. Study information: Spain, Italy and the United States supplied samples that represented acute and convalescent COVID-19.

CDR1 and CDR2 (germline): KGHDR, SFDVKD. Trimming shortened V by 1 base and J by 1 base, and 7 bases separated the two germline ends. This CDR3 has 15 amino acids. Authors' processing steps: Reference gene primer amplification gave nucleated cell count estimates. The repertoire was sequenced with immunoSEQ multiplex PCR; TCRdb's copy has only in-frame clones and lacks some. The V and J calls and clone size are taken from that table; D and trimming were inferred from the DNA. This table holds about 140,000 clones, about 90% found once. The origin of this receptor is a man aged 60-69 years with active or convalescent COVID-19. The sequencing sample was made of peripheral blood. The rearrangement uses TRBV24-1 and TRBJ2-1, with D perhaps TRBD2 (5 bases). CDR3 protein: CATSDLAVSYNEQFF. The CDR3 DNA reads TGTGCCACCAGTGATTTAGCGGTTTCCTACAATGAGCAGTTCTTC.